This passage covers 11 T cell receptor beta chains from one sample sequenced in a study of human T cells and chemical hapten exposure (dated by TCRdb to about 2021). The sample's time point, from its label and the paper: patch test 3, about 24 weeks after DPC sensitization. The treatment or condition tag for this specimen amounts to: therapeutic diphenylcyclopropenone sensitization with weekly scalp DPC. Preparation of the library involved RACE. The listed sequencing device is NextSeq 500. The raw public reads went through TCRdb reprocessing: fastp at Q25, MiXCR clone calling, in-frame beta chains kept. Each entry is one CDR3 protein sequence, shown with its most common DNA and genes. The sample contains about 71,000 distinct CDR3 sequences, over 8.5% of them found a single time. Roughly 1.4% of the sample rests with the top ten. Specimen: whole blood, collected in connection with sensitization to the hapten diphenylcyclopropenone (DPC). Source of these receptors: a woman aged 50 to 60 with alopecia areata. Some clones in this sample may be carry-over from other donors' samples.

The count of this clonotype is one. The conserved final phenylalanine or tryptophan is absent from the CDR3, which likely points to a read error. V gene TRBV4-1 combines with J gene TRBJ2-3, with a tentative D call TRBD2 (6 bases). The CDR3 is 16 amino acids. Germline V CDR1 and CDR2: MGHRA, YSYEKL. V gave up 1 base and J gave up 0 bases, with 11 bases separating them. CDR3 protein: CASSQGTGLSTDTQYL. In DNA, the CDR3 is TGCGCCAGCAGCCAAGGGACGGGACTCAGCACAGATACGCAGTATTTG.

The gene calls are TRBV7-2 and TRBJ2-3; TRBD2 matches 7 bases. CDR3 length: 14 amino acids. Germline-derived CDR1 and CDR2 are SGHTA and FQGNSA. With 5 bases clipped from V and 5 bases from J, the junction kept 7 bases outside the gene matches. The CDR3 bases are TGTGCCAGCAGCCGGAGCGGGGTAAAAGATACGCAGTATTTT. It yields the protein CASSRSGVKDTQYF.

The CDR3 region has the DNA TGTGCCAGCTCACCACAGGACTCTCCTTCCTACAATGAGCAGTTCTTC. Translating gives CASSPQDSPSYNEQFF. The genes are TRBV18 and TRBJ2-1; D is possibly TRBD2 (5 bases). The CDR3 has 16 residues. The V end was cut by 1 base, the J end by 1 base, with 11 bases between. Germline V gives CDR1 KGHSH, CDR2 LQKENI.

The chain has TRBV28 and TRBJ1-5; no definite D call. Germline V gene data show CDR1 as MDHEN and CDR2 as SYDVKM. The CDR3 has 17 residues. Trimming pared 6 bases from V and 5 bases from J, leaving 23 bases between. The CDR3 coding sequence is TGTGCCAGCAGGTCAAAAGAGGTCCCCTTTGGGGATCAGCCCCAGCATTTT. This codes for CASRSKEVPFGDQPQHF.

The chain has TRBV18 and TRBJ1-1, with TRBD1 identical over 7 bases. Germline CDR1 reads KGHSH; CDR2 reads LQKENI. The CDR3 runs 15 residues. The junction had 5 bases not matched to a gene; V was cut back by 4 bases and J by 0 bases. The CDR3 sequence: CASSQGTAMNTEAFF. The CDR3 DNA follows: TGTGCCAGCTCACAGGGGACAGCCATGAACACTGAAGCTTTCTTT.

The sample holds a few counts of this clonotype. The V call is TRBV7-2, the J call TRBJ2-3; D not resolved. This CDR3 contains 14 residues. V shed 0 bases and J shed 4 bases, with 8 bases lying between them. CDR1 SGHTA and CDR2 FQGNSA come from the germline V gene. The DNA of the CDR3 is TGTGCCAGCAGCTTAGCGCTCCCCGCAGATACGCAGTATTTT. Its protein is CASSLALPADTQYF.

This clonotype was seen many times. The chain joins TRBV20-1 to TRBJ2-7; 7 nucleotides agree with TRBD2. The length of the CDR3 is 14 residues. CDR1 is DFQATT, CDR2 SNEGSKA, per germline (reference sequence). J was trimmed by 1 base and V by 2 bases; bases with no gene match: 5. The CDR3 DNA sequence: TGCAGTGCTAGACGGGAGGATTGGTCCTACGAGCAGTACTTC. The encoded protein is CSARREDWSYEQYF.

This clonotype was observed at least ten times. The chain combines TRBV2 with TRBJ1-2; a weak D match, TRBD1 (6 bases). From germline, CDR1 is SNHLY and CDR2 FYNNEI. The CDR3 covers 14 residues. V gave up 4 bases and J gave up 2 bases, with 11 bases separating them. The CDR3 bases are TGTGCCAGCAGTGGAAACAGGGCGAACTATGGCTACACCTTC. It encodes CASSGNRANYGYTF.

V gene TRBV7-2 combines with J gene TRBJ2-5, with a tentative D call TRBD1 (5 bases). Trimming removed 3 bases at V and 6 bases at J, with 14 bases between. Looked up from germline, CDR1 is SGHTA and CDR2 is FQGNSA. The CDR3 is made up of 14 amino acids. CDR3 nucleotides: TGTGCCAGCAGCTTGGGCGGTATGGGGCAGACCCAGTACTTC. Translation gives CASSLGGMGQTQYF.

In its sample, this clonotype was seen a few times. This chain connects TRBV6-2 or TRBV6-3 to TRBJ2-1; D is possibly TRBD2 (6 bases). CDR1 is MNHEY, CDR2 SVGEGT, per germline. CDR3 length: 18 amino acids. The V and J ends lost 7 bases and 0 bases respectively, with 22 bases between them. CDR3 loop: CASTTPPGRESSYNEQFF. CDR3 DNA: TGTGCCAGCACCACTCCCCCCGGGAGAGAGAGCTCCTACAATGAGCAGTTCTTC.

The table lists this clonotype with a few counts. It is unclear where the CDR3 begins or ends on the DNA, so no DNA is shown, and the CDR3 is as TCRdb lists it. The J gene is TRBJ2-2, the V gene TRBV3-1. Germline V gene lookup returns CDR1 LGHDT and CDR2 YNNKEL (reference sequence). 20 amino acids form the CDR3, both terminal residues included. The CDR3 region is CASSQAQSTSSRITPGSCFF.